The 17 T cell receptor beta chains below were found in one sample sequenced in a study of cytomegalovirus exposure and HLA in healthy donors. PCR involved 60 Vbeta and 13 Jbeta primers. The method was immunoSEQ multiplex PCR; TCRdb's version includes in-frame clones alone and lacks a portion of them. The repertoire consists of approximately 87,000 clones, with 80% to 90% occurring once and the leading ten covering 4.5% to 7%. Material: PBMCs. These receptors were collected from a young woman in good health and CMV-seropositive.

The chain employs TRBV27 and TRBJ1-1, with 10 bases matching TRBD1. V dropped 5 bases and J dropped 3; count of bases not matched to a gene: 9. Germline values: CDR1 MNHEY, CDR2 SMNVEV (reference sequence). The CDR3 loop spans 16 amino acids. The CDR3 loop reads CASSVFRDRGDTEAFF. The CDR3 DNA reads as TGTGCCAGCAGTGTCTTCCGGGACAGGGGTGACACTGAAGCTTTCTTT.

The rearrangement uses TRBV7-2 and TRBJ2-1; 13 nucleotides match TRBD2. This CDR3 has 19 amino acids. V lost 2 bases to trimming and J lost 4 bases; unmatched junction nucleotides: 11. Germline CDR1 is SGHTA and CDR2 is FQGNSA. The CDR3 loop reads CASSLRPGTSGKYYNEQFF. The CDR3 region has the DNA TGTGCCAGCAGCTTAAGACCCGGGACTAGCGGGAAATATTACAATGAGCAGTTCTTC.

The chain joins TRBV2 to TRBJ1-6; possibly TRBD1 for D (5 bases). V lost 5 bases and J lost 13, with 18 bases in between. The germline V gene has CDR1 SNHLY and CDR2 FYNNEI. The CDR3 contains 14 residues. The DNA of the CDR3 is TGTGCCAGCAGTCTTCAGGGCTCCCCGAACCCCCTCCACTTT. This sequence encodes CASSLQGSPNPLHF. The full variable domain, completed using reference TRBV2 and TRBJ1-6, is EPEVTQTPSHQVTQMGQEVILRCVPISNHLYFYWYRQILGQKVEFLVSFYNNEISEKSEIFDDQFSVERPDGSNFTLKIRSTKLEDSAMYFCASSLQGSPNPLHFGNGTRLTVT.

The CDR3 DNA sequence: TGTGCCAGCAGTGTTAATCGGGGAGATACGCAGTATTTT. It specifies CASSVNRGDTQYF. The V call is TRBV6-4, the J call TRBJ2-3, with D tentatively TRBD2 (5 bases). The CDR3 runs to 13 residues. V lost 4 bases and J lost 5, with 10 bases in between. CDR1 and CDR2 (germline): MRHNA, SNTAGT.

By share of the sample, this clone is medium-sized. This sample includes further DNA sequences coding for the same CDR3. The chain combines TRBV6-4 with TRBJ2-5; 11 bases match TRBD2. CDR1 and CDR2 from the germline V gene are MRHNA and SNTAGT. The junction had 4 bases not matched to a gene; V was cut back by 5 bases and J by 2 bases. The CDR3 totals 15 residues. CDR3 in amino acids: CASSPTSGGQETQYF. The CDR3, as DNA: TGTGCCAGCAGTCCAACTAGCGGGGGACAAGAGACCCAGTACTTC.

This clone was seen a few times. The genes are TRBV7-3 and TRBJ1-1; D not certain. Trimming cost V 4 bases and J 7 bases, with 10 bases left between them. Germline loops: CDR1 SGHTA, CDR2 FQGTGA. This CDR3 is 12 amino acids long. The CDR3 here is CASSSSTGEAFF. The CDR3 region has the DNA TGTGCCAGCAGCTCCTCGACGGGTGAAGCTTTCTTT.

The chain recombines TRBV13 with TRBJ1-2; 7 positions agree with TRBD1. With 0 bases clipped from V and 2 bases from J, the junction kept 3 bases outside the gene matches. The CDR3 loop spans 15 amino acids. Germline values: CDR1 PRHDT, CDR2 FYEKMQ (reference sequence). The CDR3 reads CASSLGGQLNYGYTF. DNA of the CDR3: TGTGCCAGCAGCTTAGGGGGACAGCTAAACTATGGCTACACCTTC.

The rearrangement uses TRBV28 and TRBJ1-2; the D gene is possibly TRBD1 (5 bases). Trimming shortened V by 10 bases and J by 2 bases, and 35 bases separated the two germline ends. The CDR3 length is 20 residues. Germline V gene data show CDR1 as MDHEN and CDR2 as SYDVKM. The CDR3, as DNA: TGTGCCACCAGCCGGGGGTTTAAGTGGGAGGGTTTTTCGGGAAACTATGGCTACACCTTC. Translated: CATSRGFKWEGFSGNYGYTF.

This clone was observed once. The gene calls are TRBV6-4 and TRBJ2-2; D not certain. Deletions cut 9 bases from V and 2 bases from J, with 13 bases between. CDR1 is MRHNA and CDR2 is SNTAGT in the germline V gene. The CDR3 has 14 amino acids. The CDR3 nucleotides are TGTGCCAGTCAACCAGAGGCAAACACCGGGGAGCTGTTTTTT. Translated, it gives CASQPEANTGELFF.

The gene calls are TRBV5-4 and TRBJ1-1; the match to TRBD1 covers 8 bases. The CDR3 runs 15 residues. The junction had 7 bases not matched to a gene; V was cut back by 2 bases and J by 4 bases. Per the germline V gene, CDR1 is SGHNT and CDR2 is YYREEE (reference sequence). The CDR3 DNA sequence: TGTGCCAGCAGCTTCCACAGGGGGATTGTCACTGAAGCTTTCTTT. This gives the protein CASSFHRGIVTEAFF.

The genes are TRBV6-4 and TRBJ2-2, with TRBD2 identical over 9 bases. CDR3 length equals 14 residues. Germline CDR1 is MRHNA and CDR2 is SNTAGT. Trimming took 6 bases from V and 6 from J; bases not matched to a gene: 5. As DNA, the CDR3 is TGTGCCAGCAGCCCGGGACTAGCATCCGGGGAGCTGTTTTTT. Amino acid sequence: CASSPGLASGELFF.

V gene TRBV4-1 combines with J gene TRBJ2-7; no firm D call. V gave up 5 bases and J gave up 1 base, with 12 bases separating them. The CDR3 covers 14 residues. CDR1 and CDR2 from the germline V gene are MGHRA and YSYEKL. CDR3 bases: TGCGCCAGCAGCATTCGTTCGGGTTCCTACGAGCAGTACTTC. Translated: CASSIRSGSYEQYF.

V gene TRBV5-1 combines with J gene TRBJ1-2, with TRBD1 matching over 7 bases. J gave up 8 bases and V 1 base, and 5 bases lay outside the gene matches. The CDR3 runs 13 residues. Germline V gene lookup returns CDR1 SGHRS and CDR2 YFSETQ. The CDR3 DNA reads as TGCGCCAGCAGCTTGAGCCAGGGGGGAGGCTACACCTTC. The encoded protein is CASSLSQGGGYTF.

The chain couples TRBV15 to TRBJ1-3; the D gene is possibly TRBD1 (5 bases). Trimming cost V 1 base and J 0 bases, with 16 bases left between them. Germline assignment: CDR1 LNHNV and CDR2 YYDKDF (reference sequence). The CDR3 runs 18 residues. The CDR3 bases are TGTGCCACCAGCAGAGGTGTCGGGGGAGGCGGCTCTGGAAACACCATATATTTT. This sequence encodes CATSRGVGGGGSGNTIYF.

The chain uses TRBV27 and TRBJ2-1; no reliable D call. The CDR3 runs to 15 residues. Between the trimmed V and J ends, which lost 2 bases and 0 bases, there was a span of 8 bases. Germline CDR1 MNHEY, CDR2 SMNVEV (reference sequence). CDR3 DNA: TGTGCCAGCAGTTTACTTCGTAGCTCCTACAATGAGCAGTTCTTC. This codes for CASSLLRSSYNEQFF.

The chain couples TRBV4-1 to TRBJ2-5; 12 bases fit TRBD2. Trimming cost V 2 bases and J 3 bases; bases outside gene matches: 7. Germline CDR1 and CDR2: MGHRA and YSYEKL. The CDR3 has 17 amino acids. Here the CDR3 reads CASSQPTSGRTKETQYF. The CDR3 DNA follows: TGCGCCAGCAGCCAACCGACTAGCGGGAGAACTAAAGAGACCCAGTACTTC.

The genes are TRBV27 and TRBJ2-7; 7 positions match TRBD2. V lost 6 bases to trimming and J lost 3 bases; unmatched junction nucleotides: 11. This CDR3 has 15 residues. Germline lookup yields CDR1 MNHEY and CDR2 SMNVEV (reference sequence). CDR3 protein: CASSREMRENYEQYF. The CDR3 DNA sequence: TGTGCCAGCAGCCGCGAGATGCGGGAGAACTACGAGCAGTACTTC.